The 20 T cell receptor beta chains presented below share a single source sample, sequenced in a study of blood T cell repertoires in COVID-19. Using immunoSEQ multiplex PCR, the repertoire was profiled, and TCRdb retains in-frame clones only, with some absent. Of about 180,000 clones listed, 80% to 90% are singletons. Sequenced input: peripheral blood. These receptors came from a human donor with active or convalescent COVID-19. The donor label of this sample is uncertain.

This chain links TRBV2 with TRBJ2-1; tentatively, D is TRBD1 (5 bases). Trimming removed 8 bases at V and 9 bases at J, with 14 bases between. The CDR3 covers 12 residues. Germline V lookup: CDR1 SNHLY, CDR2 FYNNEI. The DNA for the CDR3 is TGTGCCAGCGTACAGGATGGGGTTGAGCAGTTCTTC. This gives the protein CASVQDGVEQFF.

The V call is TRBV21-1, the J call TRBJ2-7; no DNA check was done on the table's D call, TRBD1. TRBV21-1 is a pseudogene segment. There are 17 residues in the CDR3. The CDR3 reads CASSKTGPGQGLYEQYF. In DNA, the CDR3 is TGTGCCAGCAGCAAAACTGGTCCGGGACAGGGCCTCTACGAGCAGTACTTC.

This clone was observed once. V gene TRBV28 combines with J gene TRBJ2-7; D call uncertain. V gave up 4 bases and J gave up 1 base, with 17 bases separating them. The CDR3 is made up of 16 amino acids. Germline-derived CDR1 and CDR2 are MDHEN and SYDVKM. This chain's CDR3 is CASSSSGSTISYEQYF. In nucleotides, the CDR3 is TGTGCCAGCAGTTCATCAGGTTCAACGATATCCTACGAGCAGTACTTC.

V is TRBV28 and J is TRBJ1-5, with 8 bases aligning to TRBD1. With V trimmed by 3 bases and J by 0 bases, 7 bases remained unmatched. Germline assignment: CDR1 MDHEN and CDR2 SYDVKM. The CDR3 totals 17 residues. This CDR3 is CASSFLDRGPSNQPQHF. The CDR3 coding sequence is TGTGCCAGCAGTTTCCTCGACAGGGGCCCTAGCAATCAGCCCCAGCATTTT.

V is TRBV19 and J is TRBJ1-2; no clear D gene. V was shortened by 4 bases and J by 3 bases, with 3 bases between the two germline ends. The CDR3 consists of 11 residues. CDR1 is LNHDA and CDR2 is SQIVND in the germline V gene (reference sequence). The CDR3 coding sequence is TGTGCCAGTAGTAGCGACTATGGCTACACCTTC. It yields the protein CASSSDYGYTF. Using reference TRBV19 and TRBJ1-2 for the parts outside the CDR3, the full variable domain is DGGITQSPKYLFRKEGQNVTLSCEQNLNHDAMYWYRQDPGQGLRLIYYSQIVNDFQKGDIAEGYSVSREKKESFPLTVTSAQKNPTAFYLCASSSDYGYTFGSGTRLTVV.

This chain links TRBV10-2 with TRBJ1-5, with D possibly being TRBD1 (5 bases). The germline V gene encodes CDR1 WSHSY and CDR2 SAAADI. Trimming removed 3 bases at V and 9 bases at J, with 12 bases between. This CDR3 spans 13 amino acids. As DNA, the CDR3 is TGCGCCAGCAGTGAACAGTACCAGGGGCCCCAGCATTTT. Its translation is CASSEQYQGPQHF.

The V gene is TRBV3-1 (or the pseudogene TRBV3-2), the J gene TRBJ1-3; 7 bases fit TRBD1. Looked up from germline, CDR1 is LGHDT and CDR2 is YNNKEL (reference sequence). The CDR3 loop spans 15 amino acids. The V segment lost 4 bases and the J segment 4 bases; nucleotides outside the gene matches: 7. The CDR3 spells CASSRNPDRGNTIYF. The CDR3 nucleotides read TGTGCCAGCAGCCGAAACCCGGACAGGGGAAACACCATATATTTT.

The chain has TRBV30 and TRBJ2-4, with a possible D match to TRBD1 (6 bases). This CDR3 spans 14 amino acids. CDR1 and CDR2 (germline): GTSNPN, SVGIG (reference sequence). V was pared by 4 bases and J by 1 base, with 11 bases between. The CDR3 DNA follows: TGTGCCTGGAAATTAACAGGGGCCAAAAACATTCAGTACTTC. Protein product: CAWKLTGAKNIQYF. The full variable domain, rest sourced from reference TRBV30 and TRBJ2-4, is SQTIHQWPATLVQPVGSPLSLECTVEGTSNPNLYWYRQAAGRGLQLLFYSVGIGQISSEVPQNLSASRPQDRQFILSSKKLLLSDSGFYLCAWKLTGAKNIQYFGAGTRLSVL.

The genes are TRBV19 and TRBJ2-1; TRBD2 is a possible D gene (6 bases). V dropped 3 bases and J dropped 10 bases, with 13 bases sitting between them. The length of the CDR3 is 13 residues. CDR1 LNHDA and CDR2 SQIVND come from the germline V gene (reference sequence). CDR3 DNA sequence: TGTGCCAGTAGTATCTTTGGAGGGCACGAGCAGTTCTTC. This encodes CASSIFGGHEQFF.

The V gene is TRBV11-3, the J gene TRBJ2-3; D uncertain. Deletions cut 0 bases from V and 6 bases from J, with 7 bases between. Germline V CDR1 and CDR2: SGHNT, YENEEA. The CDR3 spans 13 residues. The CDR3 reads CASSLEELDTQYF. The CDR3 DNA follows: TGTGCCAGCAGCTTAGAGGAGTTGGATACGCAGTATTTT.

The chain joins TRBV28 to TRBJ1-3; 10 bases fit TRBD1. The germline V gene encodes CDR1 MDHEN and CDR2 SYDVKM. This CDR3 has 14 amino acids. V shed 7 bases, J shed 6 bases, and the junction held 6 bases outside the gene matches. The CDR3 bases are TGTGCCAGCACCAGACAGGGGGCTAAAAACACCATATATTTT. Protein product: CASTRQGAKNTIYF.

The rearrangement links TRBV4-2 to TRBJ2-1; D might be TRBD2 (7 bases). Trimming took 0 bases from V and 10 from J, leaving 10 bases between them. Germline V gene data show CDR1 as LGHNA and CDR2 as YNFKEQ. The CDR3 loop spans 13 amino acids. CDR3 in DNA: TGTGCCAGCAGCCAAGAAGGGGGGGCGGAGCAGTTCTTC. Its translation is CASSQEGGAEQFF.

V usage is TRBV7-2 and J usage is TRBJ1-4, with 8 bases fitting TRBD1. The CDR3 loop spans 14 amino acids. Germline CDR1 and CDR2: SGHTA and FQGNSA. The ends lost 1 base at V and 8 bases at J; junction bases unmatched: 3. The CDR3 coding sequence is TGTGCCAGCAGCTTAGGGACAGGGAACGAAAAACTGTTTTTT. Residues: CASSLGTGNEKLFF.

The chain recombines TRBV5-1 with TRBJ1-2, with TRBD1 matching over 7 bases. Trimming cost V 3 bases and J 8 bases; bases outside gene matches: 10. CDR3 length: 14 residues. Germline V lookup: CDR1 SGHRS, CDR2 YFSETQ. CDR3 residues: CASSSTGQAAGYTF. The CDR3 DNA sequence: TGCGCCAGCAGCTCGACAGGGCAGGCTGCAGGCTACACCTTC.

The rearrangement uses TRBV19 and TRBJ2-7; no clear D gene. The CDR3 length is 15 residues. The V gene lost 9 bases and the J gene lost 0 bases, with 18 bases spanning the gap. Germline CDR1 reads LNHDA; CDR2 reads SQIVND (reference sequence). The CDR3 DNA follows: TGTGCCAGCAGTGTAGGGTTGGTCGGCTCCTACGAGCAGTACTTC. It translates to CASSVGLVGSYEQYF.

The V gene is TRBV29-1, the J gene TRBJ1-2; D gene uncertain. This CDR3 spans 13 amino acids. Per germline, CDR1 SQVTM and CDR2 ANQGSEA. Trimming left V 4 bases short and J 2 bases short, with 11 bases between. CDR3 nucleotide sequence: TGCAGCGTTGGGCAGCGGCTCAACTATGGCTACACCTTC. Its translation is CSVGQRLNYGYTF.

V and J are TRBV24-1 and TRBJ2-3, with TRBD1 identical over 7 bases. From germline, CDR1 is KGHDR and CDR2 SFDVKD. Trimming took 3 bases from V and 1 from J; bases not matched to a gene: 12. This CDR3 has 18 amino acids. CDR3 in amino acids: CATSDPGTATFGTDTQYF. The DNA for the CDR3 is TGTGCCACCAGTGATCCTGGGACAGCCACGTTCGGCACAGATACGCAGTATTTT.

The V gene is TRBV9, the J gene TRBJ2-2, with TRBD2 identical over 7 bases. The J segment lost 3 bases and the V segment lost 0 bases, leaving 8 bases of the junction unmatched. Germline CDR1 reads SGDLS; CDR2 reads YYNGEE. The CDR3 extends over 17 amino acids. The CDR3 bases are TGTGCCAGCAGCGTAGGTAACCCCGGGAGGTACACCGGGGAGCTGTTTTTT. As protein: CASSVGNPGRYTGELFF.

The genes are TRBV5-1 and TRBJ1-4; TRBD1 agrees at 9 bases. Germline CDR1 reads SGHRS; CDR2 reads YFSETQ. The CDR3 consists of 15 residues. V shed 4 bases and J 6 bases; nucleotides not matched to a gene: 7. The CDR3 loop is CASSQEGQGYEKLFF. CDR3 nucleotides: TGCGCCAGCAGCCAAGAAGGACAGGGGTATGAAAAACTGTTTTTT.

The gene calls are TRBV11-2 and TRBJ1-2; 10 bases are shared with TRBD1. J lost 1 base, V lost 3 bases, and 14 bases had no gene match. Germline V lookup: CDR1 SGHAT, CDR2 FQNNGV. The CDR3 loop spans 19 amino acids. In nucleotides, the CDR3 is TGTGCCAGCAGCTTTAAACGACGACAGGGGGCAGTCCATAACTATGGCTACACCTTC. Amino acids: CASSFKRRQGAVHNYGYTF.